The sequence of this T cell receptor beta chain was determined in a study of tumor and adjacent non-tumor tissue in lung cancer. Study background: On average, productive TCRbeta reads reached about 4 million per sample.

Per germline, CDR1 SGHNT and CDR2 YENEEA. The CDR3 has 15 residues. The template was RNA from unsorted bulk tissue. Concerning this clonotype: Its antigen is unidentified. One junction end disagrees with the germline gene, perhaps due to a read error.

Notes on the study in general: Tumor TCR diversity, when higher, was linked to shorter survival. Compared with tumor, normal lung showed significantly lower TCR diversity. In normal lung, the top 100 clones were significantly more dominant than in tumor.

TCRbeta libraries were built with three rounds of nested PCR, modified from ARM-PCR. Each CDR3 protein is one row after TCRdb ran MiXCR on the multiplex PCR reads. The data contain some 200,000 distinct CDR3 sequences, 60% to 75% of them seen just once; the ten biggest clones take up approximately 25%. The chain employs TRBV11-3 and TRBJ2-2; 9 positions agree with TRBD1. Sequences were obtained from lung tumor tissue. The source of this sequence is a man between 60 and 70 years old with non-small cell lung cancer. The CDR3 sequence is CASTPRQGVTGKLFF. The CDR3 DNA follows: TGTGCCAGCACCCCAAGACAGGGGGTCACCGGGAAGCTGTTTTTT.